This T cell receptor beta chain is drawn from a study of CD8 T cells in ankylosing spondylitis. TCRdb fed the 5' RACE reads into MiXCR, producing one record per CDR3 protein. The table includes a few hundred thousand distinct CDR3 sequences, over 15% detected once. Germline V gives CDR1 DFQATT, CDR2 SNEGSKA (reference sequence). The CDR3 has 15 amino acids. J was trimmed by 8 bases and V by 3 bases; bases with no gene match: 9. This receptor was obtained from a male donor with ankylosing spondylitis or in good health (not recorded which). Sequencing was done on a sample of blood, either unsorted or a sorted T cell fraction (not recorded which). The chain combines TRBV20-1 with TRBJ2-1, with TRBD2 matching 11 bases. The CDR3 is CSARPTSGIVYEQFF. The CDR3 DNA is TGCAGTGCTAGGCCGACTAGCGGGATTGTCTATGAGCAGTTCTTC.